The 21 T cell receptor beta chains given below trace back to one sample, sequenced in a study of cytomegalovirus exposure and HLA in healthy donors listed by TCRdb under 2017. The library was prepared using the immunoSEQ multiplex PCR assay. For the multiplex PCR, a mixture combining 60 forward primers for TCR Vbeta segments and 13 reverse primers for TCR Jbeta segments was used. This is the immuneACCESS table as TCRdb keeps it, with only in-frame sequences that have V and J called. A part of the clones is gone; compared with another copy, unresolved V genes explain less than half, and the rest is unexplained. The sample table shows about 160,000 clones, and roughly 85% are seen once. Less than 2.5% of the sample rests with the top ten. Sequences were obtained from PBMCs. The receptor source for this set is a young man in good health and CMV-seropositive.

The chain joins TRBV2 to TRBJ1-2; D gene uncertain. V was clipped by 9 bases and J by 6 bases, with 20 bases between them. Germline values: CDR1 SNHLY, CDR2 FYNNEI. The CDR3 is 14 amino acids. DNA for the CDR3: TGTGCCAGGACCGGGGAGGGCCAGCTGGATGGCTACACCTTC. It specifies CARTGEGQLDGYTF.

This chain joins TRBV7-6 and TRBJ1-3; no clear D gene. Looked up from germline, CDR1 is SGHVS and CDR2 is FNYEAQ. This CDR3 comprises 14 residues. V gave up 3 bases and J gave up 4 bases, with 10 bases separating them. CDR3 region: CASSFEAHGNTIYF. CDR3 in DNA: TGTGCCAGCAGCTTCGAGGCACACGGAAACACCATATATTTT.

The chain has TRBV5-1 and TRBJ1-2, with D tentatively TRBD1 (6 bases). Trimming shortened V by 4 bases and J by 2 bases, and 12 bases separated the two germline ends. Per the germline V gene, CDR1 is SGHRS and CDR2 is YFSETQ. CDR3 length: 14 amino acids. CDR3 loop: CASSGDGQNYGYTF. CDR3 DNA sequence: TGCGCCAGCAGCGGAGACGGACAGAACTATGGCTACACCTTC.

The chain recombines TRBV6-5 with TRBJ2-7; D may be TRBD2 (5 bases). Germline V gene data show CDR1 as MNHEY and CDR2 as SVGAGI. The CDR3 contains 16 residues. Trimming took off 1 base at V and 2 bases at J, with 15 bases between the two ends. The CDR3, as DNA: TGTGCCAGCAGTTACTTAGCGCTACCCGGCGCCTACGAGCAGTACTTC. Its translation: CASSYLALPGAYEQYF.

J is TRBJ1-3 and V is TRBV9; a possible D gene is TRBD1 (6 bases). Trimming pared 0 bases from V and 4 bases from J, leaving 11 bases between. Germline lookup yields CDR1 SGDLS and CDR2 YYNGEE. This CDR3 spans 15 amino acids. The CDR3 protein is CASSVGGGEGNTIYF. In nucleotides, the CDR3 is TGTGCCAGCAGCGTAGGGGGGGGCGAGGGAAACACCATATATTTT.

The J gene is TRBJ2-7, the V gene TRBV23-1, with TRBD2 as a possible D gene (6 bases). TRBV23-1 carries the ORF label, with uncertain function. Trimming stripped 2 bases from V and 3 bases from J, with 14 bases between. The CDR3 is made up of 15 amino acids. In DNA form, the CDR3 reads TGCGCCAGCAGTCAAGACTTGGGGGGAAACTACGAGCAGTACTTC. Amino acid sequence: CASSQDLGGNYEQYF.

The chain carries TRBV29-1 and TRBJ2-7; D might be TRBD1 (5 bases). The CDR3 totals 14 residues. Germline V gene lookup returns CDR1 SQVTM and CDR2 ANQGSEA. Trimming took 4 bases from V and 2 from J, leaving 15 bases between them. Here the CDR3 DNA reads TGCAGCGTTGGGTCGGACACAGGAACCTACGAGCAGTACTTC. Amino acids: CSVGSDTGTYEQYF.

The chain has TRBV4-2 and TRBJ1-5; D is unclear. This CDR3 is 14 amino acids long. The ends were cut back, 1 base at V and 5 bases at J, with 9 bases in the middle. Germline loops: CDR1 LGHNA, CDR2 YNFKEQ. The CDR3, as DNA: TGTGCCAGCAGCCAAGGGAGGGTTGATCAGCCCCAGCATTTT. This encodes CASSQGRVDQPQHF.

The gene calls are TRBV5-4 and TRBJ1-3; D gene unclear. CDR1 is SGHNT, CDR2 YYREEE, per germline (reference sequence). Trimming left V 4 bases short and J 5 bases short, with 10 bases between. This CDR3 is 13 amino acids long. The CDR3 is CASSGTDRNTIYF. In nucleotides, the CDR3 is TGTGCCAGCAGCGGCACAGATAGAAACACCATATATTTT.

The rearrangement links TRBV7-2 to TRBJ1-4; tentatively, D is TRBD1 (5 bases). The CDR3 is made up of 14 amino acids. Germline V gives CDR1 SGHTA, CDR2 FQGNSA. The germline V and J ends were trimmed by 5 bases and 5 bases, with 12 bases remaining between them. CDR3 coding DNA: TGTGCCAGCAGCCCCAATCGACAGAATGAAAAACTGTTTTTT. Translating gives CASSPNRQNEKLFF.

Here the CDR3 reads CASRGWGSGARDEQYF. CDR3 bases: TGTGCCAGCAGGGGATGGGGGAGCGGGGCGAGGGACGAGCAGTACTTC. The V call is TRBV27, the J call TRBJ2-7; 7 nucleotides line up with TRBD2. Unmatched junction bases numbered 16, after V lost 6 bases and J lost 5 bases. CDR1 MNHEY and CDR2 SMNVEV come from the germline V gene (reference sequence). The CDR3 sequence is 16 residues long.

This clone was found once. The chain couples TRBV19 to TRBJ1-2; tentative D call: TRBD1 (5 bases). CDR1 LNHDA and CDR2 SQIVND come from the germline V gene (reference sequence). The V and J ends lost 0 bases and 8 bases respectively, with 13 bases between them. This CDR3 has 14 amino acids. CDR3 nucleotide sequence: TGTGCCAGTAGTATAGATTCGGGGGTAGACGGCTACACCTTC. Translation: CASSIDSGVDGYTF.

About this clone itself: This same CDR3 is encoded by further DNA sequences in the sample. V is TRBV11-2 and J is TRBJ2-7; no definite D call. Per the germline V gene, CDR1 is SGHAT and CDR2 is FQNNGV. The V gene lost 1 base and the J gene lost 1 base, with 5 bases spanning the gap. The length of the CDR3 is 13 residues. In nucleotides, the CDR3 is TGTGCCAGCAGCTTAGGCCGGTCCTACGAGCAGTACTTC. Amino acid sequence: CASSLGRSYEQYF.

The chain links TRBV5-4 to TRBJ1-1; 12 bases fit TRBD1. The CDR3 is 16 residues long. The V segment lost 4 bases and the J segment 2 bases; nucleotides outside the gene matches: 6. Germline-derived CDR1 and CDR2 are SGHNT and YYREEE (reference sequence). CDR3 nucleotide sequence: TGTGCCAGCAGCGCCCGGGACAGGGGGCCTAACACTGAAGCTTTCTTT. This sequence encodes CASSARDRGPNTEAFF.

The chain links TRBV6-5 to TRBJ1-1, with D unclear. The length of the CDR3 is 14 residues. Germline CDR1 reads MNHEY; CDR2 reads SVGAGI. Trimming left V 5 bases short and J 0 bases short, with 10 bases between. The CDR3 sequence: CASSKEQMNTEAFF. The CDR3 DNA is TGTGCCAGCAGTAAGGAACAGATGAACACTGAAGCTTTCTTT.

The chain couples TRBV7-9 to TRBJ2-3; 10 nucleotides agree with TRBD2. The CDR3 runs to 15 residues. Trimming cost V 6 bases and J 4 bases; bases outside gene matches: 7. Germline V lookup: CDR1 SEHNR, CDR2 FQNEAQ (reference sequence). CDR3 DNA sequence: TGTGCCAGCAGTAAGCTAGCGGGGGTTTCAGATACGCAGTATTTT. Translated, it gives CASSKLAGVSDTQYF.

The chain has TRBV7-8 and TRBJ2-7; tentatively, D is TRBD2 (5 bases). The V end was cut by 2 bases, the J end by 4 bases, with 12 bases between. The CDR3 is 14 amino acids. Looked up from germline, CDR1 is SGHVS and CDR2 is FQNEAQ. CDR3 protein: CASSLRLNPYEQYF. Here the CDR3 DNA reads TGTGCCAGCAGCTTAAGACTAAACCCTTACGAGCAGTACTTC.

The chain joins TRBV11-1 to TRBJ1-4, with 8 bases fitting TRBD1. Germline V gene sequence: CDR1 SGHAT, CDR2 FQDESV (reference sequence). The CDR3 runs 15 residues. The ends lost 5 bases at V and 8 bases at J; junction bases unmatched: 10. The CDR3, as DNA: TGTGCCAGCAGCCTAACGACAGGGGTTCGGGAAAAACTGTTTTTT. Residues: CASSLTTGVREKLFF.

The chain uses TRBV9 and TRBJ2-1, with D perhaps matching TRBD2 (5 bases). This CDR3 contains 13 residues. Germline V gene lookup returns CDR1 SGDLS and CDR2 YYNGEE. V shed 5 bases and J shed 5 bases, with 11 bases lying between them. The CDR3 DNA sequence: TGTGCCAGCAGTGAGGGTAGCAACAATGAGCAGTTCTTC. As protein: CASSEGSNNEQFF.

This chain uses TRBV7-9 with TRBJ2-1, with a possible D match to TRBD1 (5 bases). Germline assignment: CDR1 SEHNR and CDR2 FQNEAQ (reference sequence). V gave up 3 bases and J gave up 3 bases, with 9 bases separating them. The CDR3 runs 14 residues. Here the CDR3 DNA reads TGTGCCAGCAGCTTCGCAGGACACTACAATGAGCAGTTCTTC. It translates to CASSFAGHYNEQFF.

V usage is TRBV5-1 and J usage is TRBJ2-3, with 9 bases lining up with TRBD2. V trimming: 0 bases; J trimming: 1 base; junction bases outside the gene matches: 3. The CDR3 loop spans 16 amino acids. Germline CDR1 is SGHRS and CDR2 is YFSETQ. The CDR3 here is CASSLGVAGGTDTQYF. The DNA of the CDR3 is TGCGCCAGCAGCTTGGGGGTAGCGGGGGGCACAGATACGCAGTATTTT.